Listed below are T cell receptor beta chains from one sample, sequenced in a study of PD-1 blockade in classical Hodgkin lymphoma. TCRdb keeps only in-frame clones here, not all; method: immunoSEQ multiplex PCR. The data show about 100,000 clones, 75% to 90% seen once. Specimen: peripheral blood mononuclear cells (PBMCs), collected before the second cycle of nivolumab. The receptors were gathered from a human donor with classical Hodgkin lymphoma. CDR3s include the opening cysteine and the closing phenylalanine or tryptophan. Each record gives: J gene, D gene, V gene, clone size, CDR3 DNA, CDR3 protein. The D gene is left open where the match is weak. Size is omitted from some rows. Given values are once, few, many or a class for expanded clones.

J gene: TRBJ1-2
D gene: -
V gene: TRBV2
clone size: -
CDR3 DNA: TGTGCCAGCGGTCAGAATAATAACTATGGCTACACCTTC
CDR3 protein: CASGQNNNYGYTF

J gene: TRBJ2-1
D gene: -
V gene: TRBV20-1
clone size: -
CDR3 DNA: TGCAGTGCTAGTCTAGGTGGTGAGCAGTTCTTC
CDR3 protein: CSASLGGEQFF

J gene: TRBJ2-3
D gene: -
V gene: TRBV5-6
clone size: -
CDR3 DNA: TGTGCCAGCAGCAGGGACTTAGGCACAGATACGCAGTATTTT
CDR3 protein: CASSRDLGTDTQYF

J gene: TRBJ2-1
D gene: -
V gene: TRBV21-1
clone size: -
CDR3 DNA: TGTGCCAGCAGCAAAGCGCTTACGGCAGATTACAATGAGCAGTTCTTC
CDR3 protein: CASSKALTADYNEQFF

J gene: TRBJ2-7
D gene: TRBD1
V gene: TRBV18
clone size: -
CDR3 DNA: TGTGCCAGCTCACCAATAACAGGGGGCTGGGAGCAGTACTTC
CDR3 protein: CASSPITGGWEQYF

J gene: TRBJ2-1
D gene: -
V gene: TRBV7-3
clone size: -
CDR3 DNA: TGTGCCAGCAGCTTTTCTACAGGGTCGGGCAATGAGCAGTTCTTC
CDR3 protein: CASSFSTGSGNEQFF

J gene: TRBJ1-1
D gene: TRBD1
V gene: TRBV5-6
clone size: -
CDR3 DNA: TGTGCCAGCGGACAGGGGGACACTGAAGCTTTCTTT
CDR3 protein: CASGQGDTEAFF

J gene: TRBJ2-5
D gene: -
V gene: TRBV14
clone size: -
CDR3 DNA: TGTGCCAGCAGCCAAGATAGACAGACCCAGTACTTC
CDR3 protein: CASSQDRQTQYF

J gene: TRBJ1-5
D gene: -
V gene: TRBV28
clone size: -
CDR3 DNA: TGTGCCAGCAGGCGGGGGGGGGATTTTCAGCCCCAGCATTTT
CDR3 protein: CASRRGGDFQPQHF

J gene: TRBJ2-7
D gene: -
V gene: TRBV21-1
clone size: -
CDR3 DNA: TGTGCCAGCAGCAACTCGGCAGGAGGTTACGAGCAGTACTTC
CDR3 protein: CASSNSAGGYEQYF

J gene: TRBJ1-1
D gene: -
V gene: TRBV5-6
clone size: -
CDR3 DNA: TGTGCCAGCAGCTACGGGGTGGGAGGTCTCCGACCGAAAGCTTTCTTT
CDR3 protein: CASSYGVGGLRPKAFF

J gene: TRBJ2-1
D gene: -
V gene: TRBV27
clone size: -
CDR3 DNA: TGTGCCAGCAGTCTAGCAGCGGCCATCCCGTACAATGAGCAGTTCTTC
CDR3 protein: CASSLAAAIPYNEQFF

J gene: TRBJ1-5
D gene: -
V gene: TRBV30
clone size: -
CDR3 DNA: TGTGCCTGGGGCTCCGGGACCCTCAACGGTCAGCCCCAGCATTTT
CDR3 protein: CAWGSGTLNGQPQHF

J gene: TRBJ2-2
D gene: -
V gene: TRBV7-3
clone size: -
CDR3 DNA: TGTGCCAGCAGCTTATCCGGGGGCGGCGGGGAGCTGTTTTTT
CDR3 protein: CASSLSGGGGELFF

J gene: TRBJ1-5
D gene: -
V gene: TRBV6-1
clone size: once
CDR3 DNA: TGTGCCAGCAGTGACGATCCCCAGGGGAGGGTGAGAGGGAATCAGCCCCAGCATTTT
CDR3 protein: CASSDDPQGRVRGNQPQHF

J gene: TRBJ2-1
D gene: TRBD2
V gene: TRBV7-8
clone size: -
CDR3 DNA: TGTGCCAGCAGCTTGGGGGGGACTTACAATGAGCAGTTCTTC
CDR3 protein: CASSLGGTYNEQFF

J gene: TRBJ1-2
D gene: -
V gene: TRBV5-1
clone size: -
CDR3 DNA: TGCGCCAGCAGCCTAGAGATGGCTAATAACTATGGCTACACCTTC
CDR3 protein: CASSLEMANNYGYTF

J gene: TRBJ2-7
D gene: -
V gene: TRBV6-5
clone size: -
CDR3 DNA: TGTGCCAGCAGTTACTCGATTCCCGGATCCTACGAGCAGTACTTC
CDR3 protein: CASSYSIPGSYEQYF

J gene: TRBJ2-1
D gene: TRBD2
V gene: TRBV9
clone size: -
CDR3 DNA: TGTGCCAGCAGCGTAGGAGCGGGGAGCTCCTACAATGAGCAGTTCTTC
CDR3 protein: CASSVGAGSSYNEQFF

J gene: TRBJ2-2
D gene: TRBD2
V gene: TRBV2
clone size: -
CDR3 DNA: TGTGCCAGCAGGGCCGGACTAGCGGGGACCGGGGAGCTGTTTTTT
CDR3 protein: CASRAGLAGTGELFF

J gene: TRBJ1-2
D gene: TRBD1
V gene: TRBV9
clone size: -
CDR3 DNA: TGTGCCAGCAGCGTGGGGACAGGGATGGATGGCTACACCTTC
CDR3 protein: CASSVGTGMDGYTF

J gene: TRBJ1-2
D gene: -
V gene: TRBV19
clone size: -
CDR3 DNA: TGTGCCAGTAGTTCGGGACCCCAAAGCGGCTATGGCTACACCTTC
CDR3 protein: CASSSGPQSGYGYTF

J gene: TRBJ2-7
D gene: -
V gene: TRBV7-7
clone size: -
CDR3 DNA: TGTGCCAGCAGCTTATGGCAGGGGAGCTCCTACGAGCAGTACTTC
CDR3 protein: CASSLWQGSSYEQYF

J gene: TRBJ2-3
D gene: TRBD2
V gene: TRBV5-6
clone size: -
CDR3 DNA: TGTGCCAGCAGCTTGGTCAGCGGGGGCCTCACAGATACGCAGTATTTT
CDR3 protein: CASSLVSGGLTDTQYF

J gene: TRBJ2-1
D gene: TRBD1
V gene: TRBV9
clone size: -
CDR3 DNA: TGTGCCAGCAGCGTAGAGCCGGGACAGGGATCCTACAATGAGCAGTTCTTC
CDR3 protein: CASSVEPGQGSYNEQFF

J gene: TRBJ1-2
D gene: TRBD1
V gene: TRBV11-3
clone size: few
CDR3 DNA: TGTGCCAGCAGCGCCGGGACAGGGCCCTACACCTTC
CDR3 protein: CASSAGTGPYTF

J gene: TRBJ2-7
D gene: TRBD1
V gene: TRBV6-1
clone size: -
CDR3 DNA: TGTGCCAGCGGGAGGACAGGGCGAAACGAGCAGTACTTC
CDR3 protein: CASGRTGRNEQYF

J gene: TRBJ1-6
D gene: -
V gene: TRBV15
clone size: -
CDR3 DNA: TGTGCCACCAGCAGAGATCTCACCCAGGCCTCAAATTCACCCCTCCACTTT
CDR3 protein: CATSRDLTQASNSPLHF

J gene: TRBJ1-5
D gene: -
V gene: TRBV28
clone size: few
CDR3 DNA: TGTGCCAGCAGTTCTAGTACGGCGGACAGCACCTATAGCAATCAGCCCCAGCATTTT
CDR3 protein: CASSSSTADSTYSNQPQHF

J gene: TRBJ2-1
D gene: TRBD2
V gene: TRBV30
clone size: -
CDR3 DNA: TGTGCCTGGAGTAGCGGGGGCCCCAATGAGCAGTTCTTC
CDR3 protein: CAWSSGGPNEQFF

J gene: TRBJ2-7
D gene: TRBD2
V gene: TRBV4-3
clone size: few
CDR3 DNA: TGCGCCAGCAGCCGGAGGGGAAGCGGGGGGCGGTCCCACGAGCAGTACTTC
CDR3 protein: CASSRRGSGGRSHEQYF

J gene: TRBJ2-1
D gene: -
V gene: TRBV7-2
clone size: -
CDR3 DNA: TGTGCCAGCAGCTTTGGCCCGTGGGGGCCGGGGCATGAGCAGTTCTTC
CDR3 protein: CASSFGPWGPGHEQFF

J gene: TRBJ2-3
D gene: -
V gene: TRBV11-3
clone size: -
CDR3 DNA: TGTGCCAGCAGCCCTGTAGAAGGGGTAGCGCAGTATTTT
CDR3 protein: CASSPVEGVAQYF

J gene: TRBJ2-5
D gene: TRBD2
V gene: TRBV30
clone size: -
CDR3 DNA: TGTGCCTGGAGTGTACTAGGACTAGCGGGGCCTGGTGGAGAGACCCAGTACTTC
CDR3 protein: CAWSVLGLAGPGGETQYF

J gene: TRBJ2-5
D gene: TRBD1
V gene: TRBV30
clone size: -
CDR3 DNA: TGTGCCTGGAGTGTTTTTCGGCAGACTCTCGCCGACAGGGAAGAGACCCAGTACTTC
CDR3 protein: CAWSVFRQTLADREETQYF

J gene: TRBJ1-2
D gene: TRBD1
V gene: TRBV7-8
clone size: -
CDR3 DNA: TGTGCCAGCAGCCACGTCAGGGGGCTTATGTATGGCTACACCTTC
CDR3 protein: CASSHVRGLMYGYTF

J gene: TRBJ1-5
D gene: -
V gene: TRBV30
clone size: -
CDR3 DNA: TGTGCCTGGACCGGGACACTGGGCGGACAGCCCCAGCATTTT
CDR3 protein: CAWTGTLGGQPQHF

J gene: TRBJ2-7
D gene: TRBD2
V gene: TRBV5-6
clone size: once
CDR3 DNA: TGTGCCAGCAGCTTGTCGGCTAGCGGCACCTACGAGCAGTACTTC
CDR3 protein: CASSLSASGTYEQYF

J gene: TRBJ1-1
D gene: -
V gene: TRBV2
clone size: few
CDR3 DNA: TGTGCCAGCAGTGAAGCGCAGGTGGGCACTGAAGCTTTCTTT
CDR3 protein: CASSEAQVGTEAFF

J gene: TRBJ2-1
D gene: TRBD1
V gene: TRBV9
clone size: -
CDR3 DNA: TGTGCCAGCAGCCACTGGTCCGGGACAGTCCACAATGAGCAGTTCTTC
CDR3 protein: CASSHWSGTVHNEQFF

J gene: TRBJ2-7
D gene: TRBD1
V gene: TRBV4-3
clone size: -
CDR3 DNA: TGCGCCAGCAGCCAACCCGCCTCTGGACAGGGCTTTGGCGAGCAGTACTTC
CDR3 protein: CASSQPASGQGFGEQYF

J gene: TRBJ1-2
D gene: -
V gene: TRBV10-2
clone size: once
CDR3 DNA: TGCGCCAGCAAGAGGACAAACTATGGCTACACCTTC
CDR3 protein: CASKRTNYGYTF

J gene: TRBJ2-7
D gene: -
V gene: TRBV27
clone size: -
CDR3 DNA: TGTGCCAGCAGGACAACTGGGGTCTACGAGCAGTACTTC
CDR3 protein: CASRTTGVYEQYF

J gene: TRBJ1-2
D gene: -
V gene: TRBV5-1
clone size: -
CDR3 DNA: TGCGCCAGCAGCTTAGGTGGGCCTAACTATGGCTACACCTTC
CDR3 protein: CASSLGGPNYGYTF

J gene: TRBJ1-2
D gene: -
V gene: TRBV7-2
clone size: -
CDR3 DNA: TGTGCCAGCAGCTTAGATGACAGGCCATCGGGCTACACCTTC
CDR3 protein: CASSLDDRPSGYTF

J gene: TRBJ2-2
D gene: -
V gene: TRBV7-9
clone size: -
CDR3 DNA: TGTGCCAGCAGCCTTGCTAGAGAGGCCGGGGAGCTGTTTTTT
CDR3 protein: CASSLAREAGELFF

J gene: TRBJ2-7
D gene: TRBD2
V gene: TRBV6-5
clone size: -
CDR3 DNA: TGTGCCAGCAGTTACTCGCTAGCGGGGGAGCAGTACTTC
CDR3 protein: CASSYSLAGEQYF

J gene: TRBJ1-3
D gene: -
V gene: TRBV5-1
clone size: -
CDR3 DNA: TGCGCCAGCAGCTTGGGAGCTAGTGGAAACACCATATATTTT
CDR3 protein: CASSLGASGNTIYF

J gene: TRBJ1-3
D gene: -
V gene: TRBV11-3
clone size: -
CDR3 DNA: TGTGCCAGCAGCCTTGGGCCGGGTTCAGGAAACACCATATATTTT
CDR3 protein: CASSLGPGSGNTIYF

J gene: TRBJ2-1
D gene: -
V gene: TRBV18
clone size: -
CDR3 DNA: TGTGCCAGCTCACCACCTATGGAGTTGTATAACGATGAGCAGTTCTTC
CDR3 protein: CASSPPMELYNDEQFF

J gene: TRBJ1-1
D gene: -
V gene: TRBV30
clone size: few
CDR3 DNA: TGTGCCTGGAACCTTAACAGCCACTGGGCTTTCTTT
CDR3 protein: CAWNLNSHWAFF

J gene: TRBJ2-3
D gene: -
V gene: TRBV7-9
clone size: -
CDR3 DNA: TGTGCCAGCAGCTTCGGACATCCCACAGATACGCAGTATTTT
CDR3 protein: CASSFGHPTDTQYF

J gene: TRBJ2-7
D gene: -
V gene: TRBV4-3
clone size: -
CDR3 DNA: TGCGCCAGCAGCCAGGAGGCGGCGGGGACCTACGAGCAGTACTTC
CDR3 protein: CASSQEAAGTYEQYF

J gene: TRBJ1-2
D gene: TRBD1
V gene: TRBV4-3
clone size: -
CDR3 DNA: TGCGCCAGCAGCCAATTTACAGGGGACTATGGCTACACCTTC
CDR3 protein: CASSQFTGDYGYTF

J gene: TRBJ2-1
D gene: -
V gene: TRBV4-1
clone size: -
CDR3 DNA: TGCGCCAGCAGCCAAGAGGGGACAAGGCGTGGCGATGAGCAGTTCTTC
CDR3 protein: CASSQEGTRRGDEQFF